The 6 T cell receptor beta chains listed next were all sequenced from one sample in a study of T cells in Graves' hyperthyroidism and ophthalmopathy. RNA transcripts served as the template for amplifying TCR beta CDR3 regions. Initially, a first-round RT-PCR of the TCR CDR3 employed the HTBI primer set. TCRdb processed the multiplex PCR reads anew with MiXCR; each CDR3 protein has one entry. The table includes around 60,000 distinct CDR3 sequences, roughly 49% detected once. Sequenced input: blood. Receptors originate from a woman in her 30s with Graves' ophthalmopathy.

This clonotype was detected a few times. The V call is TRBV6-6, the J call TRBJ2-7; 7 nucleotides agree with TRBD2. The CDR3 is made up of 18 amino acids. V gave up 2 bases and J gave up 3 bases; unmatched junction bases: 16. Germline V gives CDR1 MNHNY, CDR2 SVGAGI (reference sequence). The CDR3 loop is CASSYAPPTSSEVYEQYF. Here the CDR3 DNA reads TGTGCCAGCAGTTACGCACCACCGACTAGCTCAGAGGTCTACGAGCAGTACTTC.

Many counts were recorded for this clonotype. V and J are TRBV2 and TRBJ2-7; D perhaps matches TRBD1 (6 bases). Per germline, CDR1 SNHLY and CDR2 FYNNEI. V dropped 2 bases and J dropped 3 bases, with 11 bases sitting between them. The CDR3 covers 14 residues. The CDR3 here is CASSEQGRLYEQYF. The CDR3 DNA sequence: TGTGCCAGCAGTGAACAGGGGCGGCTCTACGAGCAGTACTTC.

As concerns this clonotype: At one boundary the junction diverges from the germline segment, which might be a read error. The chain is built from TRBV19 and TRBJ1-1; D remains unclear. Germline loops: CDR1 LNHDA, CDR2 SQIVND (reference sequence). This CDR3 is built from 15 residues. The CDR3 DNA reads TGTGCCAGTAGTCCTAGGACGGGCCAGAACACTCAAGCTTTCTTT. Its protein product is CASSPRTGQNTQAFF.

This clonotype was observed at least ten times. This chain joins TRBV19 and TRBJ2-4, with D tentatively TRBD2 (6 bases). Trimming took off 3 bases at V and 6 bases at J, with 12 bases between the two ends. CDR1 LNHDA and CDR2 SQIVND come from the germline V gene (reference sequence). The CDR3 runs to 14 residues. The CDR3 nucleotides are TGTGCCAGTAGTATGGGGAGGTTTGGAAACATTCAGTACTTC. It specifies CASSMGRFGNIQYF.

A note on this clonotype: At one boundary the junction diverges from the germline segment, which might be a read error. The CDR3 is CAGSEYGANTEAFF. The DNA of the CDR3 is TGTGCCGGCAGTGAATATGGAGCGAACACTGAGGCTTTCTTT. The rearrangement joins TRBV2 to TRBJ1-1; unclear D gene. Germline V gene lookup returns CDR1 SNHLY and CDR2 FYNNEI. The CDR3 contains 14 residues.

This clonotype was picked up one time. This chain uses TRBV5-5 with TRBJ2-1, with D possibly matching TRBD1 (6 bases). The CDR3 spans 15 residues. CDR1 and CDR2 (germline): SGHKS, YYEKEE (reference sequence). Trimming shortened V by 4 bases and J by 12 bases, and 23 bases separated the two germline ends. Here the CDR3 reads CASSGNRVFTDTQFF. Here the CDR3 DNA reads TGTGCCAGCAGCGGAAACAGGGTTTTCACAGATACGCAGTTCTTC.